This T cell receptor (beta chain) was recorded in a study of human thymus T cells. The study's findings and limits: Biased V and J segment usage appeared in thymus and peripheral blood.

The people who donated were healthy Finnish babies having corrective surgery for congenital heart defects. All available leukocytes, rather than a set cell count, yielded the blood DNA. Sequencing used immunoSEQ multiplex PCR; TCRdb keeps in-frame clones, though not all of them. The sample has 35,000 to 55,000 clones, 94% seen once. In the case of this clone: Its antigen is unknown.

The V gene end was trimmed by 1 base and the J gene end by 3 bases; junction bases not matched to a gene: 11. CDR3 length: 16 residues. CDR1 and CDR2 (germline): GTSNPN, SVGIG (reference sequence). Sample: blood. The chain joins TRBV30 to TRBJ2-7; 8 bases line up with TRBD1. This TCR was recovered from a boy younger than two with a congenital heart defect but otherwise immunologically healthy. The CDR3 region is CAWSGGWRGQDYEQYF. DNA for the CDR3: TGTGCCTGGAGTGGGGGCTGGAGGGGACAGGACTACGAGCAGTACTTC.